This T cell receptor (beta chain) was recovered during a study of blood T cell repertoires in COVID-19. Study in general: The United States, Italy and Spain were the sources of the acute and convalescent COVID-19 samples.

Original processing methods: Amplification of reference gene primers provided the estimated nucleated cell counts. Produced via immunoSEQ multiplex PCR; TCRdb's table is partial and in-frame only. V and J calls and clone size are those listed in that table; D and trimming were worked out from the DNA. Here the sample spans approximately 260,000 clones, roughly 89% being singletons. Seattle cases were enrolled at active infection and followed longitudinally. CDR1 SGHTA and CDR2 FQGNSA come from the germline V gene. Trimming stripped 3 bases from V and 6 bases from J, with 17 bases between. CDR3 size: 15 residues.

The chain is built from TRBV7-2 and TRBJ1-2; maybe TRBD1 (6 bases). Sequenced material: peripheral blood. The source of this sequence is a woman aged 60-75 years with COVID-19, enrolled during active disease. This chain's CDR3 is CASSFPTGSFDGYTF. In DNA form, the CDR3 reads TGTGCCAGCAGCTTCCCGACAGGTTCCTTTGATGGCTACACCTTC. The full variable domain, completed using reference TRBV7-2 and TRBJ1-2, is GAGVSQSPSNKVTEKGKDVELRCDPISGHTALYWYRQSLGQGLEFLIYFQGNSAPDKSGLPSDRFSAERTGGSVSTLTIQRTQQEDSAVYLCASSFPTGSFDGYTFGSGTRLTVV.